The 5 T cell receptor beta chains listed next were all sequenced from one sample in a study of T cell responses to AZD1222 COVID-19 vaccine. This table comes from immunoSEQ multiplex PCR, and its TCRdb copy is limited to in-frame clones, with some not included. The sample lists 150,000 to 190,000 clones, about 89% seen once, with just over 9% in the top ten. The specimen was peripheral blood, collected 28 days after the second AZD1222 dose. The receptors come from an adult who received the AZD1222 COVID-19 vaccine.

This chain connects TRBV28 to TRBJ1-2; D not resolved. There are 11 residues in the CDR3. Germline assignment: CDR1 MDHEN and CDR2 SYDVKM. V was trimmed by 6 bases and J by 8 bases, leaving 10 bases between them. The chain's CDR3 is CASSSPNGYTF. DNA of the CDR3: TGTGCCAGCAGCTCCCCCAACGGCTACACCTTC.

This clone was detected ten times or more. The chain employs TRBV14 and TRBJ1-1, with unresolved D. This CDR3 region has 13 residues. Deletions cut 0 bases from V and 5 bases from J, with 7 bases between. The germline CDR1 and CDR2 sequences are SGHDN and FVKESK. The DNA for the CDR3 is TGTGCCAGCAGCCAAGACCTGGTAACTGAAGCTTTCTTT. Translating gives CASSQDLVTEAFF.

This chain links TRBV15 with TRBJ2-1; 12 nucleotides agree with TRBD1. After removal of 2 bases from V and 9 bases from J, the junction contained 5 bases not matched to a gene. CDR1 and CDR2 from the germline V gene are LNHNV and YYDKDF (reference sequence). The CDR3 consists of 15 residues. The CDR3 loop reads CATSRPGQGAREQFF. The CDR3 region has the DNA TGTGCCACCAGCAGACCGGGACAGGGGGCTCGTGAGCAGTTCTTC.

The sample holds one count of this clone. This chain uses TRBV5-1 with TRBJ2-7; D gene unclear. V lost 6 bases to trimming and J lost 0 bases, with 13 bases between them. This CDR3 region has 14 residues. Germline CDR1 is SGHRS and CDR2 is YFSETQ. The CDR3 region has the DNA TGCGCCAGCAACCCTCTGGGTTCCTCCTACGAGCAGTACTTC. Protein sequence: CASNPLGSSYEQYF.

The V call is TRBV19, the J call TRBJ1-1; 7 bases match TRBD1. V lost 6 bases to trimming and J lost 0 bases; unmatched junction nucleotides: 7. Per the germline V gene, CDR1 is LNHDA and CDR2 is SQIVND (reference sequence). The CDR3 sequence is 15 residues long. CDR3 loop: CASRRPGQLNTEAFF. The CDR3 DNA follows: TGTGCCAGTAGACGTCCGGGACAGCTGAACACTGAAGCTTTCTTT.